Below, 26 T cell receptor beta chains from the same sample are listed, as sequenced in a study of OX40 agonist ivuxolimab in advanced cancers. Using immunoSEQ multiplex PCR, the repertoire was profiled, and TCRdb retains in-frame clones only, with some absent. In the table there are 75,000 to 95,000 clones, 65% to 90% of which are singletons. Material: CD4+ or CD8+ T cells sorted from blood, obtained in a trial of the OX40 agonist ivuxolimab. The receptors were gathered from an adult with an advanced solid tumor such as melanoma, head and neck, liver or kidney cancer.

The rearrangement links TRBV29-1 to TRBJ2-2, with 7 bases that match TRBD1. Unmatched junction bases numbered 7, after V lost 4 bases and J lost 2 bases. Germline loops: CDR1 SQVTM, CDR2 ANQGSEA. This CDR3 is built from 15 residues. DNA of the CDR3: TGCAGCGTTGTGGCCGGGACAGTAAACACCGGGGAGCTGTTTTTT. Translation gives CSVVAGTVNTGELFF.

This chain uses TRBV19 with TRBJ2-3, with 8 bases lining up with TRBD1. V lost 3 bases and J lost 7; bases outside the gene matches: 6. Germline V gene lookup returns CDR1 LNHDA and CDR2 SQIVND (reference sequence). The CDR3 sequence is 14 residues long. The CDR3 is CASSMDREENTQYF. The CDR3 DNA follows: TGTGCCAGTAGTATGGACAGGGAGGAAAATACGCAGTATTTT.

The V and J genes are TRBV4-2 and TRBJ1-1; D gene uncertain. With 1 base removed from V and 6 bases from J, the gap between germline ends came to 9 bases. The germline V gene encodes CDR1 LGHNA and CDR2 YNFKEQ. The CDR3 contains 13 residues. CDR3 region: CASSQVGFPEAFF. The CDR3 bases are TGTGCCAGCAGCCAAGTCGGGTTCCCTGAAGCTTTCTTT.

A single count supports this clone. The genes are TRBV28 and TRBJ1-4; 8 nucleotides match TRBD1. The V and J ends lost 6 bases and 8 bases, in that order; junction bases with no gene match: 11. Germline CDR1 reads MDHEN; CDR2 reads SYDVKM. This CDR3 contains 15 residues. CDR3 protein: CASSEQGATGEKLFF. As DNA, the CDR3 is TGTGCCAGCAGCGAGCAGGGGGCAACGGGGGAAAAACTGTTTTTT.

The V call is TRBV29-1, the J call TRBJ2-5; the D gene is possibly TRBD2 (6 bases). Trimming stripped 3 bases from V and 0 bases from J, with 8 bases between. The CDR3 runs to 13 residues. In germline, CDR1 is SQVTM, CDR2 ANQGSEA. The CDR3 region is CSVDGGNQETQYF. In DNA, the CDR3 is TGCAGCGTTGATGGAGGGAACCAAGAGACCCAGTACTTC.

The V gene is TRBV21-1, the J gene TRBJ2-3; the table's D call, TRBD1, was not checked against the DNA. TRBV21-1 is a documented pseudogene. CDR3 length: 18 amino acids. The CDR3 sequence: CASTKRFRTGGLTDTQYF. The CDR3 DNA follows: TGTGCCAGCACCAAGCGGTTTAGGACAGGGGGCTTGACAGATACGCAGTATTTT.

A single count supports this clone. The genes are TRBV7-3 and TRBJ1-2; D remains unclear. Germline V gene lookup returns CDR1 SGHTA and CDR2 FQGTGA. Trimming left V 8 bases short and J 3 bases short, with 16 bases between. The CDR3 runs 14 residues. This chain's CDR3 is CASRRGRFDYGYTF. The CDR3 DNA sequence: TGTGCCAGCCGGCGGGGTCGGTTCGACTATGGCTACACCTTC.

This clone was seen a handful of times. The chain uses TRBV2 and TRBJ1-6; 7 nucleotides align to TRBD1. The V segment lost 8 bases and the J segment 9 bases; nucleotides outside the gene matches: 13. The CDR3 has 15 amino acids. CDR1 is SNHLY, CDR2 FYNNEI, per germline. The CDR3: CASPPDRREVSPLHF. The CDR3 region has the DNA TGTGCCAGCCCACCGGACAGGCGGGAGGTTTCACCCCTCCACTTT.

This clone has just one count. V gene TRBV10-3 combines with J gene TRBJ2-1; the match to TRBD2 covers 11 bases. The germline V gene encodes CDR1 ENHRY and CDR2 SYGVKD. The J segment lost 1 base and the V segment lost 3 bases, leaving 8 bases of the junction unmatched. The CDR3 has 18 residues. DNA of the CDR3: TGTGCCATCAGTGACTTCGTAGCGGGGGGGCCGTCCTACAATGAGCAGTTCTTC. Amino acid sequence: CAISDFVAGGPSYNEQFF.

The chain couples TRBV5-1 to TRBJ1-2; 10 bases match TRBD1. From germline, CDR1 is SGHRS and CDR2 YFSETQ. This CDR3 comprises 13 residues. J was trimmed by 8 bases and V by 7 bases; bases with no gene match: 8. The CDR3: CASGRTGGDGYTF. CDR3 sequence (DNA): TGCGCCAGCGGAAGGACAGGGGGTGACGGCTACACCTTC. The full variable domain, in which reference TRBV5-1 and TRBJ1-2 provide the parts outside the CDR3, is KAGVTQTPRYLIKTRGQQVTLSCSPISGHRSVSWYQQTPGQGLQFLFEYFSETQRNKGNFPGRFSGRQFSNSRSEMNVSTLELGDSALYLCASGRTGGDGYTFGSGTRLTVV.

The V call is TRBV27, the J call TRBJ2-3; possibly TRBD2 for D (5 bases). From germline, CDR1 is MNHEY and CDR2 SMNVEV (reference sequence). The germline V and J ends were trimmed by 3 bases and 3 bases, with 19 bases remaining between them. This CDR3 has 17 amino acids. The CDR3 region is CASSFSTRESNTDTQYF. The CDR3 DNA follows: TGTGCCAGCAGTTTCTCAACTAGGGAATCAAATACAGATACGCAGTATTTT.

The chain carries TRBV9 and TRBJ1-4, with 7 bases lining up with TRBD1. The CDR3 runs 13 residues. From germline, CDR1 is SGDLS and CDR2 YYNGEE. Trimming at V came to 0 bases and at J to 8 bases, leaving 1 base not matched to a gene. CDR3 coding DNA: TGTGCCAGCAGCGTAGGGACAGGAGAAAAACTGTTTTTT. Translating it yields CASSVGTGEKLFF.

This clone appeared once. This sample also contains other DNA sequences that code for the same CDR3. The V call is TRBV9, the J call TRBJ2-1; D is unresolved. V was shortened by 0 bases and J by 4 bases, with 8 bases between the two germline ends. The CDR3 length is 14 residues. Germline lookup yields CDR1 SGDLS and CDR2 YYNGEE. CDR3 sequence reads: CASSVEAGYNEQFF. CDR3 nucleotides: TGTGCCAGCAGCGTAGAGGCAGGATACAATGAGCAGTTCTTC.

The DNA for the CDR3 is TGTGCCAGCAGCTTACTGGGGACAGGGTTGGACTTTAGGCTGTCTGGAAACACCATATATTTT. It specifies CASSLLGTGLDFRLSGNTIYF. This chain links TRBV7-6 with TRBJ1-3; 9 bases line up with TRBD1. The CDR3 has 21 amino acids. V shed 2 bases, J shed 1 base, and the junction held 18 bases outside the gene matches. In germline, CDR1 is SGHVS, CDR2 FNYEAQ.

The rearrangement uses TRBV7-2 and TRBJ2-2; a weak D match, TRBD2 (5 bases). From germline, CDR1 is SGHTA and CDR2 FQGNSA. Trimming pared 5 bases from V and 0 bases from J, leaving 10 bases between. The CDR3 spans 15 residues. CDR3 residues: CASSPSGANTGELFF. The DNA for the CDR3 is TGTGCCAGCAGCCCATCCGGGGCGAACACCGGGGAGCTGTTTTTT. The variable domain in full, completed from reference TRBV7-2 and TRBJ2-2, reads GAGVSQSPSNKVTEKGKDVELRCDPISGHTALYWYRQSLGQGLEFLIYFQGNSAPDKSGLPSDRFSAERTGGSVSTLTIQRTQQEDSAVYLCASSPSGANTGELFFGEGSRLTVL.

This chain links TRBV4-2 with TRBJ1-1; no clear D. V shed 2 bases and J shed 8 bases, with 6 bases lying between them. The CDR3 runs 11 residues. The germline V gene encodes CDR1 LGHNA and CDR2 YNFKEQ. The CDR3 DNA is TGTGCCAGCAGCCAATCGGCCGAAGCTTTCTTT. This translates into CASSQSAEAFF.

The J gene is TRBJ2-5, the V gene TRBV11-2; 7 nucleotides line up with TRBD1. Germline assignment: CDR1 SGHAT and CDR2 FQNNGV. The CDR3 is made up of 15 amino acids. Unmatched junction bases numbered 7, after V lost 1 base and J lost 5 bases. CDR3 in DNA: TGTGCCAGCAGCTTAGGCCTAGGGGGCATGGAGACCCAGTACTTC. Amino acid sequence: CASSLGLGGMETQYF.

J is TRBJ2-7 and V is TRBV6-6, with D uncertain. Germline CDR1 MNHNY, CDR2 SVGAGI (reference sequence). The V gene lost 7 bases and the J gene lost 7 bases, with 20 bases spanning the gap. The CDR3 extends over 14 amino acids. CDR3 DNA sequence: TGTGCCAGCACCTTGGGTAAGGGCAAGATGGAGCAGTACTTC. Translated, it gives CASTLGKGKMEQYF.

The chain has TRBV16 and TRBJ2-4, with D uncertain. The CDR3 is made up of 12 amino acids. The V end was cut by 0 bases, the J end by 10 bases, with 7 bases between. Germline V gene sequence: CDR1 KGHSY, CDR2 FQNENV. The CDR3 nucleotides read TGTGCCAGCAGCCAATCAAGTCTAATTCAGTACTTC. Its translation is CASSQSSLIQYF.

This chain connects TRBV5-1 to TRBJ2-5; 7 positions match TRBD2. The germline gives CDR1 SGHRS, CDR2 YFSETQ. The CDR3 runs to 16 residues. With 3 bases clipped from V and 4 bases from J, the junction kept 12 bases outside the gene matches. CDR3: CASSWGGAGMGETQYF. As DNA, the CDR3 is TGCGCCAGCAGCTGGGGCGGAGCGGGGATGGGAGAGACCCAGTACTTC.

The rearrangement links TRBV19 to TRBJ1-3; no firm D call. Trimming removed 5 bases from V and 5 bases from J, with 13 bases in between. Germline CDR1 LNHDA, CDR2 SQIVND (reference sequence). This CDR3 has 14 amino acids. In nucleotides, the CDR3 is TGTGCCAGTAGTGGGGAGGACGGACGAAACACCATATATTTT. Protein sequence: CASSGEDGRNTIYF.

The chain links TRBV19 to TRBJ1-4; D ambiguous. Germline-derived CDR1 and CDR2 are LNHDA and SQIVND (reference sequence). Trimming stripped 6 bases from V and 5 bases from J, with 10 bases between. The CDR3 has 13 residues. The CDR3 nucleotides are TGTGCCAGTAGACATACATCAAATGAAAAACTGTTTTTT. This translates into CASRHTSNEKLFF. The whole variable domain, remainder taken from reference TRBV19 and TRBJ1-4, is DGGITQSPKYLFRKEGQNVTLSCEQNLNHDAMYWYRQDPGQGLRLIYYSQIVNDFQKGDIAEGYSVSREKKESFPLTVTSAQKNPTAFYLCASRHTSNEKLFFGSGTQLSVL.

The chain employs TRBV10-3 and TRBJ1-1; D is undetermined. V dropped 0 bases and J dropped 6 bases, with 2 bases sitting between them. The CDR3 loop spans 11 amino acids. Germline V CDR1 and CDR2: ENHRY, SYGVKD. Here the CDR3 reads CAISESAEAFF. CDR3 DNA sequence: TGTGCCATCAGTGAGTCCGCTGAAGCTTTCTTT.

The rearrangement links TRBV7-2 to TRBJ2-6; possible D gene TRBD1, 6 bases. V shed 5 bases and J shed 0 bases, with 11 bases lying between them. Germline V lookup: CDR1 SGHTA, CDR2 FQGNSA. The CDR3 runs 16 residues. The CDR3 spells CASSRQGSSGANVLTF. CDR3 coding DNA: TGTGCCAGCAGCCGCCAGGGGTCCTCTGGGGCCAACGTCCTGACTTTC.

The chain is built from TRBV9 and TRBJ1-4, with D perhaps matching TRBD1 (5 bases). V dropped 4 bases and J dropped 7 bases, with 11 bases sitting between them. Germline loops: CDR1 SGDLS, CDR2 YYNGEE. CDR3 length: 13 residues. In DNA, the CDR3 is TGTGCCAGCAGCCCACGGGACGCTGAAAAACTGTTTTTT. Its protein is CASSPRDAEKLFF.

This chain joins TRBV30 and TRBJ1-2; 9 bases are a match to TRBD1. This CDR3 contains 14 residues. J was trimmed by 2 bases and V by 4 bases; bases with no gene match: 5. From germline, CDR1 is GTSNPN and CDR2 SVGIG (reference sequence). This chain's CDR3 is CAWTRTGVNYGYTF. The CDR3 DNA is TGTGCCTGGACGCGGACAGGGGTCAACTATGGCTACACCTTC.